Below are 6 T cell receptor beta chains sequenced from a single sample in a study of T-cell memory formation after mild COVID-19. TCRdb called the 5' RACE reads again in MiXCR, with one record for every CDR3 protein. The sample lists 300,000 to 350,000 distinct CDR3 sequences, more than 13% seen once, with roughly 21% in the top ten. The sequencing sample was made of PBMCs or a T cell subset sorted from them (not recorded which). The receptors come from a young man who had mild COVID-19 (a few samples of this study predate the infection). Cell type and time point are not known.

In this sample, this clonotype turned up a few times. The chain links TRBV6-1 to TRBJ2-3, with 7 bases lining up with TRBD1. V dropped 10 bases and J dropped 6; count of bases not matched to a gene: 7. This CDR3 contains 12 residues. Per the germline V gene, CDR1 is MNHNS and CDR2 is SASEGT. Here the CDR3 DNA reads TGTGCCACTGGGACAGTAATGGATACGCAGTATTTT. It codes for CATGTVMDTQYF.

This clonotype was detected only a few times. The V call is TRBV28, the J call TRBJ1-6; possibly TRBD1 for D (6 bases). The ends were cut back, 3 bases at V and 9 bases at J, with 18 bases in the middle. This CDR3 spans 16 amino acids. Germline V CDR1 and CDR2: MDHEN, SYDVKM. The CDR3 region is CASSFARDRRVSPLHF. Written as DNA, the CDR3 is TGTGCCAGCAGTTTCGCCCGAGACAGGCGAGTTTCACCCCTCCACTTT.

This clonotype was detected ten times or more. V usage is TRBV20-1 and J usage is TRBJ1-4, with 7 bases fitting TRBD1. The CDR3 sequence is 13 residues long. Germline loops: CDR1 DFQATT, CDR2 SNEGSKA (reference sequence). The CDR3 is CGLQGFVSEKLFF. The CDR3 DNA sequence: TGCGGGCTACAGGGGTTCGTGAGTGAAAAACTGTTTTTT.

This sequence joins TRBV14 and TRBJ2-5, with no clear D. V shed 0 bases and J shed 5 bases, with 10 bases lying between them. This CDR3 has 14 amino acids. Germline V gene sequence: CDR1 SGHDN, CDR2 FVKESK. CDR3 bases: TGTGCCAGCAGCCAAGATATGGGTCCGGAGACCCAGTACTTC. Its translation: CASSQDMGPETQYF.

The chain uses TRBV6-1 and TRBJ1-2; 11 bases line up with TRBD1. The CDR3 length is 17 residues. The V segment lost 3 bases and the J segment 6 bases; nucleotides outside the gene matches: 12. Germline V gene data show CDR1 as MNHNS and CDR2 as SASEGT. For the CDR3, the DNA is TGTGCCAGCAGTGAGTTGGGTCCGGGGACAGGGGGAAATGGCTACACCTTC. Its translation is CASSELGPGTGGNGYTF.

The V gene is TRBV11-1, the J gene TRBJ1-1, with D uncertain. V was clipped by 0 bases and J by 5 bases, with 7 bases between them. Looked up from germline, CDR1 is SGHAT and CDR2 is FQDESV (reference sequence). This CDR3 region has 13 residues. The CDR3 sequence is CASSLARRTEAFF. CDR3 in DNA: TGTGCCAGCAGCTTAGCGCGGCGGACTGAAGCTTTCTTT.